A single sample is the source of the 3 T cell receptor beta chains below, sequenced in a study of cytomegalovirus exposure and HLA in healthy donors. The PCR was carried out with 60 Vbeta primers and 13 Jbeta primers. Measured with immunoSEQ multiplex PCR; TCRdb has only the in-frame clones, and not every one. The profile shows tens of thousands of clones, roughly 79% of them singletons. Source material: PBMCs. The receptors were gathered from a man aged 45 to 65 in good health and CMV-seronegative.

This clone was seen only once. The J gene is TRBJ2-7, the V gene TRBV7-8; possibly TRBD2 for D (7 bases). Trimming cost V 1 base and J 7 bases, with 14 bases left between them. The CDR3 loop spans 14 amino acids. The V gene's germline CDR1 is SGHVS and CDR2 FQNEAQ. The CDR3 spells CASSLVEGGWEQYF. The CDR3 bases are TGTGCCAGCAGCTTAGTAGAGGGGGGGTGGGAGCAGTACTTC.

J is TRBJ2-3 and V is TRBV7-9; D gene uncertain. Germline CDR1 reads SEHNR; CDR2 reads FQNEAQ (reference sequence). This CDR3 spans 14 amino acids. Trimming removed 4 bases at V and 5 bases at J, with 13 bases between. CDR3 loop: CASSSPQSVDTQYF. The CDR3 bases are TGTGCCAGCAGCTCACCCCAGAGCGTAGATACGCAGTATTTT.

The chain has TRBV6-1 and TRBJ2-2, with 9 bases aligning to TRBD1. V was pared by 4 bases and J by 6 bases, with 0 bases of the junction left unmatched. Per germline, CDR1 MNHNS and CDR2 SASEGT. This CDR3 has 13 residues. The CDR3 DNA sequence: TGTGCCAGCAGTGGACAGGGGGCCGGGGAGCTGTTTTTT. Protein product: CASSGQGAGELFF.